The clone carrying this T cell receptor (beta chain) was recorded only once. The data are from a study of T cells in tumors after PD-1 blockade. In the study overall: Daily vismodegib 150 mg continued in a subset of anti-PD-1-treated patients. Blood samples averaged roughly 110,000 templates (range 24,679-257,772) and over 35,000 unique clonotypes.

This CDR3 is built from 15 residues. The V gene's germline CDR1 is KGHDR and CDR2 SFDVKD. V shed 2 bases and J shed 6 bases, with 15 bases lying between them. Repertoires were generated with immunoSEQ multiplex PCR, while TCRdb's copy carries only in-frame clones and drops some. The data show 23,000 or so clones, over 80% seen once. This chain joins TRBV24-1 and TRBJ1-2; a weak D match, TRBD1 (5 bases). The starting material was PBMCs, obtained after anti-PD-1 treatment. This receptor was identified in a human donor with basal cell carcinoma. The CDR3 protein is CATSDSRGEDHGYTF. The CDR3, as DNA: TGTGCCACCAGTGATTCCCGGGGGGAGGACCATGGCTACACCTTC.